This T cell receptor beta chain appears in the sequencing data of a study of early T cells in non-severe SARS-CoV-2 infection. In the study overall: Sequencing was performed on bulk RNA from unsorted whole blood, leaving chains unpaired. Study results and limitations: The VDJdb matching leaned toward anti-spike CD8 responses and overlooked private and CD4 specificities.

Germline lookup yields CDR1 SGHTS and CDR2 YDEGEE. The CDR3 consists of 19 residues. Trimming at V came to 4 bases and at J to 3 bases, leaving 12 bases not matched to a gene. cDNA molecules, individually, were tagged with unique molecular identifiers. TCRdb recomputed calls from the 5' RACE reads with MiXCR, one row per CDR3 protein. This sample has roughly 45,000 distinct CDR3 sequences, with under 7.5% found just once. In its sample, this clonotype was seen many times. Its target is not known. The sequence derives from an adult who was a healthcare worker with PCR-confirmed SARS-CoV-2 infection or an uninfected control (not recorded which). The V and J genes are TRBV5-8 and TRBJ2-1; 14 nucleotides match TRBD2. Specimen: whole blood, collected at baseline. Here the CDR3 DNA reads TGTGCCAGCAGCCCGGGACTAGCGGGAGTGACGGCGGGCTACAATGAGCAGTTCTTC. Its translation: CASSPGLAGVTAGYNEQFF.